This T cell receptor beta chain is from a study of early T cells in non-severe SARS-CoV-2 infection. Overall study context: Unpaired chains resulted from sequencing bulk RNA of unsorted whole blood.

This clonotype was detected ten times or more. Its antigen is as yet unknown. The study's findings and limits: Using VDJdb, the matching emphasized anti-spike CD8 responses while missing private and CD4 specificities.

Individual cDNA molecules were tagged with unique molecular identifiers. MiXCR was run by TCRdb on the 5' RACE reads, yielding one entry per CDR3 protein. The repertoire holds around 40,000 distinct CDR3 sequences, approximately 10% seen once, with 20% to 25% in the top ten. The CDR3 length is 17 residues. Germline values: CDR1 SGHRS, CDR2 YFSETQ. Unmatched junction bases numbered 9, after V lost 2 bases and J lost 4 bases. The chain links TRBV5-1 to TRBJ2-1; 10 bases are shared with TRBD2. Sequencing used whole blood. This clonotype originated in an adult who was a healthcare worker with PCR-confirmed SARS-CoV-2 infection or an uninfected control (not recorded which). CDR3 protein: CASSLRLAGVEYNEQFF. DNA for the CDR3: TGCGCCAGCAGCTTACGACTAGCGGGCGTCGAATACAATGAGCAGTTCTTC.